The T cell receptor (beta chain) described here comes from a study of blood T cell repertoires in COVID-19. Study as a whole: Samples of COVID-19 (acute and convalescent) were obtained from the United States, Italy and Spain. T cells, B-cell-depleted T cells, or PBMCs supplied cDNA or gDNA.

Under the authors' procedure: By means of reference gene primer amplification, nucleated cell counts were estimated. TCRdb's table, derived via immunoSEQ multiplex PCR, lists solely in-frame clones and lacks some. V and J calls and clone size come straight from that table; D and trimming were deduced from the DNA. In the table there are some 300,000 clones, over 80% of which are singletons. CDR1 SGDLS and CDR2 YYNGEE come from the germline V gene. The CDR3 loop spans 14 amino acids. Unmatched junction bases numbered 6, after V lost 4 bases and J lost 2 bases. Seattle's cohort entered during active infection and was followed longitudinally.

The chain combines TRBV9 with TRBJ2-7; 7 bases are a match to TRBD1. This receptor was taken from a woman between 45 and 65 years old with COVID-19, enrolled during active disease. The sequencing sample was made of peripheral blood. CDR3 residues: CASSPRTGPYEQYF. CDR3 DNA: TGTGCCAGCAGCCCCCGGACAGGCCCCTACGAGCAGTACTTC.